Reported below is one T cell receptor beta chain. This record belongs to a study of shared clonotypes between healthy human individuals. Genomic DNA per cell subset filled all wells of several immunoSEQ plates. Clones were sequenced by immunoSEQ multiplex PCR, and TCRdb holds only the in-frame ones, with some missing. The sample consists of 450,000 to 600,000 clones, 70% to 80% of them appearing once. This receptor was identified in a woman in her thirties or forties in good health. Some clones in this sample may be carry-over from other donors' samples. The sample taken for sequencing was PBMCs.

The CDR3 DNA reads as TGTGCCAGCAGCCAGGAGGGGCGGGATACGCAGTATTTT. Its translation is CASSQEGRDTQYF. The chain uses TRBV7-2 and TRBJ2-3, with a tentative D call TRBD2 (6 bases). CDR3 length: 13 amino acids. The ends were cut back, 5 bases at V and 6 bases at J, with 12 bases in the middle. Germline V gene lookup returns CDR1 SGHTA and CDR2 FQGNSA.